A selection of T cell receptor beta chains follows, all from one sample in a study. TCRdb used MiXCR to reprocess the RT-PCR reads, holding one entry per CDR3 protein. The sample carries about 700,000 distinct CDR3 sequences, about 14% recorded once. Sequenced: memory CD4+ T cells from blood. The receptor source for this set is a female donor in good health, serving as a healthy control. The CDR3 runs from the conserved cysteine through the conserved F or W. A D gene is named only where the DNA matches it firmly. Rows may omit the clone size; those that give it use once, few, many or a size class.

few	TRBV25-1	TRBJ2-6	TRBD1	CASPGTDSGWLSSGANVLTF	TGTGCCAGCCCCGGGACAGATTCCGGCTGGCTGAGTTCTGGGGCCAACGTCCTGACTTTC
many	TRBV27	TRBJ1-5	NA	CASSPAMFRGGQPQHF	TGTGCCAGCAGTCCCGCTATGTTCAGGGGAGGGCAGCCCCAGCATTTT
many	TRBV5-1	TRBJ2-3	NA	CASSQSPGRGDTQYF	TGCGCCAGCAGCCAGTCCCCGGGACGGGGAGATACGCAGTATTTT
many	TRBV12-3/TRBV12-4	TRBJ1-2	NA	CASSSRQGAGNTF	TGTGCCAGCAGTTCCCGCCAGGGAGCAGGAAACACCTTC
many	TRBV28	TRBJ1-2	NA	CASSSQRSYTF	TGTGCCAGCAGCTCCCAGAGGAGCTACACCTTC
many	TRBV7-2	TRBJ1-4	NA	CASRRGLSDEKLFF	TGTGCCAGCAGGCGGGGACTGAGTGATGAAAAACTGTTTTTT
NA	TRBV19	TRBJ1-2	NA	CASSLGWLYGYTF	TGTGCCAGTAGCCTAGGATGGCTATACGGCTACACCTTC
NA	TRBV4-3	TRBJ1-4	NA	CASSLRGSRAGEKLFF	TGCGCCAGCAGCCTCCGAGGGTCCAGGGCGGGTGAAAAACTGTTTTTT
NA	TRBV10-3	TRBJ1-2	NA	CAISESPGNYGYTF	TGTGCCATCAGTGAGTCACCAGGGAACTATGGCTACACCTTC
few	TRBV5-1	TRBJ1-1	NA	CASSLAAGTGTEAFF	TGCGCCAGCAGCTTGGCTGCAGGGACTGGCACTGAAGCTTTCTTT
NA	TRBV30	TRBJ2-5	NA	CAWASGQGFGETQYF	TGTGCCTGGGCCTCGGGGCAGGGTTTTGGTGAGACCCAGTACTTC
many	TRBV4-2	TRBJ2-2	TRBD1	CASSQDLTGAATGELFF	TGTGCCAGCAGCCAAGATCTGACAGGGGCTGCCACCGGGGAGCTGTTTTTT
few	TRBV20-1	TRBJ2-2	NA	CSAPSSANTGELFF	TGCAGTGCACCCTCGTCCGCGAACACCGGGGAGCTGTTTTTT
many	TRBV2	TRBJ2-1	TRBD2	CASSEMGGLVEDEQFF	TGTGCCAGCAGTGAAATGGGGGGACTAGTTGAAGATGAGCAGTTCTTC
many	TRBV18	TRBJ2-5	NA	CASSPTLRGQQETQYF	TGTGCCAGCTCTCCTACCCTACGCGGACAGCAAGAGACCCAGTACTTC
NA	TRBV12-3/TRBV12-4	TRBJ1-1	NA	CASSLAPTFGRPDEAFF	TGTGCCAGCAGTTTAGCCCCGACTTTCGGACGGCCCGATGAAGCTTTCTTT
many	TRBV7-2	TRBJ2-1	NA	CASSQDIGDEQFF	TGTGCCAGCAGCCAGGACATAGGCGATGAGCAGTTCTTC
many	TRBV12-3/TRBV12-4	TRBJ1-5	NA	CASSLDPGNQPQHF	TGTGCCAGCAGTTTAGATCCGGGCAATCAGCCCCAGCATTTT
many	TRBV7-2	TRBJ2-2	NA	CASSPLRDTGELFF	TGTGCCAGCAGTCCCCTCAGGGACACCGGGGAGCTGTTTTTT
NA	TRBV11-1	TRBJ2-4	TRBD1	CASSLDGTGLIQYF	TGTGCCAGCAGCTTAGACGGGACAGGGCTCATTCAGTACTTC
NA	TRBV7-3	TRBJ1-1	TRBD1	CASSLTRTGMNTEAFF	TGTGCCAGCAGCTTAACTAGGACAGGGATGAACACTGAAGCTTTCTTT
NA	TRBV6-1	TRBJ2-7	NA	CASTTLGHLSYEQYF	TGTGCCAGCACAACCTTAGGACATCTGTCCTACGAGCAGTACTTC
few	TRBV15	TRBJ2-4	NA	CATSRDERGAENIQYF	TGTGCCACCAGCAGAGATGAGAGAGGGGCCGAAAACATTCAGTACTTC
NA	TRBV10-3	TRBJ1-2	TRBD1	CATKTGTGDAYTF	TGTGCCACCAAAACCGGGACAGGGGATGCCTACACCTTC
many	TRBV9	TRBJ2-2	NA	CASSVTHTGELFF	TGTGCCAGCAGCGTAACTCACACCGGGGAGCTGTTTTTT
NA	TRBV20-1	TRBJ2-7	TRBD1	CSANPGQGATYEQYF	TGCAGTGCTAACCCAGGACAGGGGGCGACCTACGAGCAGTACTTC
few	TRBV27	TRBJ2-2	NA	CASSNAGATGELFF	TGTGCCAGCTCCAACGCAGGGGCCACCGGGGAGCTGTTTTTT
few	TRBV9	TRBJ2-3	TRBD2	CASSVVWGGPDTQYF	TGTGCCAGCAGCGTAGTGTGGGGAGGGCCAGATACGCAGTATTTT
NA	TRBV5-6	TRBJ1-1	NA	CASSLAGAVYTEAFF	TGTGCCAGCAGCTTGGCAGGGGCCGTGTACACTGAAGCTTTCTTT
many	TRBV20-1	TRBJ2-1	NA	CSAGRRRDEQFF	TGCAGTGCTGGACGAAGGAGGGATGAGCAGTTCTTC
many	TRBV6-5	TRBJ1-5	NA	CASSVGMSNQPQHF	TGTGCCAGCAGTGTTGGGATGAGCAATCAGCCCCAGCATTTT